This TCR beta chain was found in a study of blood T cell repertoires in COVID-19. Profiled with immunoSEQ multiplex PCR; TCRdb holds only in-frame clones, not every one. The sample gives 120,000 or so clones, 80% to 90% of which show up once; approximately 7.2% is in the top ten. CDR1 SGHAT and CDR2 FQNNGV come from the germline V gene. Trimming took 5 bases from V and 6 from J, leaving 20 bases between them. The CDR3 loop spans 15 amino acids. This sequence joins TRBV11-2 and TRBJ2-7; D remains ambiguous. The sequence came from a man aged 65 to 85 who had recovered from COVID-19. Specimen: peripheral blood. This chain's CDR3 is CASSIGSYPVLEQYF. CDR3 sequence (DNA): TGTGCCAGCAGCATAGGGTCATACCCGGTTCTCGAGCAGTACTTC.